What follows are 5 T cell receptor beta chains derived from one specimen sequenced in a study of blood T cell repertoires in COVID-19. Assay: immunoSEQ multiplex PCR; the TCRdb copy retains only in-frame clones and omits some. Altogether around 450,000 clones are present, about 89% being singletons, with the ten largest covering about 4.3%. The sample taken for sequencing was peripheral blood. All receptors come from a woman in her 30s with acute or convalescent COVID-19.

V is TRBV7-2 and J is TRBJ2-7; D is perhaps TRBD2 (5 bases). CDR3 length: 12 residues. V lost 5 bases and J lost 4, with 9 bases in between. Germline CDR1 reads SGHTA; CDR2 reads FQGNSA. The CDR3 region has the DNA TGTGCCAGCAGCCCTGACTATTACGAGCAGTACTTC. It is translated as CASSPDYYEQYF.

The gene calls are TRBV5-6 and TRBJ2-7; TRBD1 agrees at 7 bases. The length of the CDR3 is 14 residues. Germline-derived CDR1 and CDR2 are SGHDT and YYEEEE. The V gene end was trimmed by 4 bases and the J gene end by 5 bases; junction bases not matched to a gene: 9. The CDR3: CASSIDRENNEQYF. In nucleotides, the CDR3 is TGTGCCAGCAGCATCGACAGGGAAAACAACGAGCAGTACTTC.

The CDR3 region has the DNA TGTGCCATCGGGGGACAGGGGGAAAATGAGCAGTTCTTC. Protein: CAIGGQGENEQFF. This sequence joins TRBV10-3 and TRBJ2-1; 11 nucleotides line up with TRBD1. CDR1 is ENHRY, CDR2 SYGVKD, per germline. CDR3 length: 13 amino acids. J gave up 7 bases and V 8 bases, and 4 bases lay outside the gene matches.

The chain employs TRBV5-4 and TRBJ2-3, with a possible D match to TRBD2 (6 bases). The germline V and J ends were trimmed by 2 bases and 0 bases, with 10 bases remaining between them. The germline gives CDR1 SGHNT, CDR2 YYREEE (reference sequence). The CDR3 consists of 15 residues. CDR3 nucleotides: TGTGCCAGCAGCTTTGCTCGGGGGAGCACAGATACGCAGTATTTT. This encodes CASSFARGSTDTQYF.

The gene calls are TRBV29-1 and TRBJ2-7; 8 bases are shared with TRBD2. The V gene end was trimmed by 4 bases and the J gene end by 6 bases; junction bases not matched to a gene: 8. The CDR3 spans 13 residues. CDR1 is SQVTM, CDR2 ANQGSEA, per germline. CDR3 amino acids: CSVVPLRGAEQYF. Here the CDR3 DNA reads TGCAGCGTTGTTCCCCTGCGGGGGGCCGAGCAGTACTTC.